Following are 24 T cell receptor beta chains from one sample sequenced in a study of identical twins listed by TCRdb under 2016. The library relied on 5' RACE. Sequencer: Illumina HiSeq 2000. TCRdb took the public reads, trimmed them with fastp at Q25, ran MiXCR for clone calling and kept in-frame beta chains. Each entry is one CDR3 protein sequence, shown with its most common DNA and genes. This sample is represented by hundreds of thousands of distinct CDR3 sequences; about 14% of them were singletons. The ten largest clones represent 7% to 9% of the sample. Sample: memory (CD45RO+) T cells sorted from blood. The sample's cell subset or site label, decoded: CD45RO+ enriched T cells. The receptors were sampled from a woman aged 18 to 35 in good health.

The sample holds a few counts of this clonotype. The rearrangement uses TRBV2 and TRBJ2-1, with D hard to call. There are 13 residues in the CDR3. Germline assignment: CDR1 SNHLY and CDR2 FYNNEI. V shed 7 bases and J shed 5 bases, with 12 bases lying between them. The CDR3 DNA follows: TGTGCCAGCAAGGCGTCACTAAACAATGAGCAGTTCTTC. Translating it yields CASKASLNNEQFF.

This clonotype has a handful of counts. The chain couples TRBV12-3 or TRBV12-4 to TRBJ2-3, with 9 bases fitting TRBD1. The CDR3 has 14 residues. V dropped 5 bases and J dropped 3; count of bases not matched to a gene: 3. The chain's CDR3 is CASSRDRVTDTQYF. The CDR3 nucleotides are TGTGCCAGCAGTCGGGACAGGGTGACAGATACGCAGTATTTT.

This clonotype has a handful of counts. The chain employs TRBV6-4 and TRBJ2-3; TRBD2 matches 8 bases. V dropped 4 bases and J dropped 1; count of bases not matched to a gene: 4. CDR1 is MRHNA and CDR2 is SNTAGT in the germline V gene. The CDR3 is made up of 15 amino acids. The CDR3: CASSASGSRTDTQYF. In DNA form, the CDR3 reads TGTGCCAGCAGTGCGAGCGGGAGCCGCACAGATACGCAGTATTTT.

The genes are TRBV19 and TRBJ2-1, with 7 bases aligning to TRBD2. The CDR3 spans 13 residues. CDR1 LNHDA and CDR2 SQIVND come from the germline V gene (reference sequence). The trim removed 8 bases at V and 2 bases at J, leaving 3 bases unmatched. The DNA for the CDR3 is TGTGCCAGTGCCCGGGGGGCCTACAATGAGCAGTTCTTC. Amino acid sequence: CASARGAYNEQFF.

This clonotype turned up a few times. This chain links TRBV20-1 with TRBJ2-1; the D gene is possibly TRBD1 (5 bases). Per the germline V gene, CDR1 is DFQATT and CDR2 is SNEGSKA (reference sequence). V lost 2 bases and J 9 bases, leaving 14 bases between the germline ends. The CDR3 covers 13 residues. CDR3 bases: TGCAGTGCTAGACGGCAGGGTTATGGTGAGCAGTTCTTC. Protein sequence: CSARRQGYGEQFF.

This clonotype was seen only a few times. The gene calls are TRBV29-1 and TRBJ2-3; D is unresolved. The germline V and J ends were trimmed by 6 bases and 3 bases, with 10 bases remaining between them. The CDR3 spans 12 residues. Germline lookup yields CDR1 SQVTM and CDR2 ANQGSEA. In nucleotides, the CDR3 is TGCAGCGTCGGAGTGCCGACAGATACGCAGTATTTT. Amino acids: CSVGVPTDTQYF.

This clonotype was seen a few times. CDR3 DNA sequence: TGTGCCAGCAGCTTAATCGGCGGGGTGGGGCGAGAGACCCAGTACTTC. This sequence encodes CASSLIGGVGRETQYF. The rearrangement uses TRBV7-6 and TRBJ2-5; tentatively, D is TRBD2 (6 bases). V dropped 2 bases and J dropped 4 bases, with 17 bases sitting between them. Looked up from germline, CDR1 is SGHVS and CDR2 is FNYEAQ. The CDR3 has 16 amino acids.

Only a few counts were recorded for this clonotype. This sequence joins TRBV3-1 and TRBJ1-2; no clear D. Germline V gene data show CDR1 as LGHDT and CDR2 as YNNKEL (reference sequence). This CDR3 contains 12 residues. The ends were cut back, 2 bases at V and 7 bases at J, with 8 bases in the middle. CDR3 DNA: TGTGCCAGCAGCCAACGAGTGTTTGGCTACACCTTC. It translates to CASSQRVFGYTF.

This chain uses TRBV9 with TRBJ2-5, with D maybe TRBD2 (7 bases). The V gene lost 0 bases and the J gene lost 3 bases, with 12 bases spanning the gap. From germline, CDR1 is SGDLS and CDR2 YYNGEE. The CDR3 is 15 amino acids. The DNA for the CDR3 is TGTGCCAGCAGCGTAGACGGGGGGCTAAAAGAGACCCAGTACTTC. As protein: CASSVDGGLKETQYF.

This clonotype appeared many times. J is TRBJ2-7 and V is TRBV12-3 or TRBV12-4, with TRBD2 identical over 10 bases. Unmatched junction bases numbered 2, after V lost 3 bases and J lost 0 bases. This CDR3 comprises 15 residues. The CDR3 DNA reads TGTGCCAGCAGTTTGGGACTAGCGAGCTCCTACGAGCAGTACTTC. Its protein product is CASSLGLASSYEQYF.

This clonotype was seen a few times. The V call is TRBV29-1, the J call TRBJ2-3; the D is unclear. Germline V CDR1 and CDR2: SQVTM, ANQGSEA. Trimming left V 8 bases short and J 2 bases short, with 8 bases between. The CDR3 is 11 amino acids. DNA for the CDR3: TGCAGCTCCGGCTCCACAGATACGCAGTATTTT. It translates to CSSGSTDTQYF.

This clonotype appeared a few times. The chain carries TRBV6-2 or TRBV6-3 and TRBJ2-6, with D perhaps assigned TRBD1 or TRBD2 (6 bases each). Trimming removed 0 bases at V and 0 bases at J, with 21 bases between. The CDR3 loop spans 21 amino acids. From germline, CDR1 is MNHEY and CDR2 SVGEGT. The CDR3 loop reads CASSYSDGGRGLASGANVLTF. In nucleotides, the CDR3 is TGTGCCAGCAGTTACTCGGACGGGGGCAGGGGTCTTGCCTCTGGGGCCAACGTCCTGACTTTC.

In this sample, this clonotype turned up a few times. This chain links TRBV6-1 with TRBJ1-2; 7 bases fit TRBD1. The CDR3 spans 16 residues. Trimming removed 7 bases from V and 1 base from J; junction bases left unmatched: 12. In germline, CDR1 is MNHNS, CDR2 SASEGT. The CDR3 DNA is TGTGCCAGCAATACCCACGGTACAGGGGATAACTATGGCTACACCTTC. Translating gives CASNTHGTGDNYGYTF.

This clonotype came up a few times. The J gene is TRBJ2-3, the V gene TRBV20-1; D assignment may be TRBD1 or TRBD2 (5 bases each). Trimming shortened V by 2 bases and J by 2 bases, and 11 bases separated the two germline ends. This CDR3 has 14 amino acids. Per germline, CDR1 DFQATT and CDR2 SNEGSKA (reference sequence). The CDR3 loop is CSARRGVPTDTQYF. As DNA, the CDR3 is TGCAGTGCTAGAAGAGGGGTTCCCACAGATACGCAGTATTTT.

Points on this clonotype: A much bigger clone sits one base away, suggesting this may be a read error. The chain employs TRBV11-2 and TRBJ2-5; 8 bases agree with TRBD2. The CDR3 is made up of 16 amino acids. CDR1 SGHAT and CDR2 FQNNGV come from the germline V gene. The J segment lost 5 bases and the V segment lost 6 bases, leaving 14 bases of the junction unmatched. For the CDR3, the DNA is TGTGCCAGCAGACCCAGTCGGAAGCGGGGGTGGGAGACCCAGTACTTC. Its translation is CASRPSRKRGWETQYF.

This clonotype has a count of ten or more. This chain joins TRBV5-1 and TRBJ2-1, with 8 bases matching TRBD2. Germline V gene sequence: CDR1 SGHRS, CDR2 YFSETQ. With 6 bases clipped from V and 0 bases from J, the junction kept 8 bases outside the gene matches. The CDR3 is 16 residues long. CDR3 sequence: CASMLGAGVSYNEQFF. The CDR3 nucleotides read TGCGCCAGCATGTTAGGAGCGGGGGTCTCCTACAATGAGCAGTTCTTC.

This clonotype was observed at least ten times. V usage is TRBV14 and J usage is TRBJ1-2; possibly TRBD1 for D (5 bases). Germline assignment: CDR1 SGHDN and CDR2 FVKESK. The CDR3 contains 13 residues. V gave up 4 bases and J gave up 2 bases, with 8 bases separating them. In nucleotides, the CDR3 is TGTGCCAGCAGCCCCGGGACCAACTATGGCTACACCTTC. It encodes CASSPGTNYGYTF.

Written as DNA, the CDR3 is TGTGCCAGCAGCCGGATGGAGGGCGAGACCCAGTACTTC. Protein: CASSRMEGETQYF. The chain joins TRBV6-1 to TRBJ2-5, with a possible D match to TRBD2 (6 bases). The CDR3 consists of 13 residues. Trimming took off 6 bases at V and 5 bases at J, with 13 bases between the two ends. Germline V gene data show CDR1 as MNHNS and CDR2 as SASEGT.

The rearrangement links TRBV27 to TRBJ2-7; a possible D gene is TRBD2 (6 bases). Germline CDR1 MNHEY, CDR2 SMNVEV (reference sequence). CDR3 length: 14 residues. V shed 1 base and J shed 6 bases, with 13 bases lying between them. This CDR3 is CASSLLGGLGEQYF. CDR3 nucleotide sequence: TGTGCCAGCAGTTTATTGGGGGGTTTGGGCGAGCAGTACTTC.

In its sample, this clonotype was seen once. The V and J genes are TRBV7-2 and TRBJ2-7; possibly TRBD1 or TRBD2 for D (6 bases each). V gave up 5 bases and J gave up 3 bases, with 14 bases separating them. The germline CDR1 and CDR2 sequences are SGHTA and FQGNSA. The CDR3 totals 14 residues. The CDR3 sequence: CASSRGPSLYEQYF. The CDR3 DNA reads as TGTGCCAGCAGCCGGGGGCCGTCTCTCTACGAGCAGTACTTC.

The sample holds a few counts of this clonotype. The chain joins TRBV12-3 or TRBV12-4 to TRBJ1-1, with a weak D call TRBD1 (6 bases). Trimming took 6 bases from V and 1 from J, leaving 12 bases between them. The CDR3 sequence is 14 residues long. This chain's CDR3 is CASRPDRKNTEAFF. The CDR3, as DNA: TGTGCCAGCAGACCTGACAGGAAGAACACTGAAGCTTTCTTT.

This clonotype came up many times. The CDR3 loop reads CASSQDASGAADTQYF. CDR3 DNA sequence: TGCGCCAGCAGCCAAGATGCTAGCGGGGCCGCAGATACGCAGTATTTT. This chain connects TRBV4-1 to TRBJ2-3; 9 bases are shared with TRBD2. Germline V gene sequence: CDR1 MGHRA, CDR2 YSYEKL. The CDR3 totals 16 residues. The ends lost 0 bases at V and 4 bases at J; junction bases unmatched: 5.

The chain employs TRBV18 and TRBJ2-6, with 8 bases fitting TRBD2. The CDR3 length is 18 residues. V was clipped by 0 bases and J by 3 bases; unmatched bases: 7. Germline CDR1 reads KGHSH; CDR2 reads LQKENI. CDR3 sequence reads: CASSPPGSGRSGANVLTF. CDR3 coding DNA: TGTGCCAGCTCACCACCGGGCAGCGGGAGAAGTGGGGCCAACGTCCTGACTTTC. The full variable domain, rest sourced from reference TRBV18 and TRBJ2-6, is NAGVMQNPRHLVRRRGQEARLRCSPMKGHSHVYWYRQLPEEGLKFMVYLQKENIIDESGMPKERFSAEFPKEGPSILRIQQVVRGDSAAYFCASSPPGSGRSGANVLTFGAGSRLTVL.

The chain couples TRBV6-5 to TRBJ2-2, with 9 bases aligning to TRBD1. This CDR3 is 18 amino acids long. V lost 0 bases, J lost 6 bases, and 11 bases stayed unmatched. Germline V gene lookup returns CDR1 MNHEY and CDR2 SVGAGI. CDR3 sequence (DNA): TGTGCCAGCAGTTACTCGGACAGGGGTGCGATTGGACCCGGGGAGCTGTTTTTT. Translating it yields CASSYSDRGAIGPGELFF.